The rows below give T cell receptor beta chains drawn from one sample of a study of shared clonotypes between healthy human individuals. TCRdb's table, derived via immunoSEQ multiplex PCR, lists solely in-frame clones and lacks some. This sample carries about 96,000 clones, roughly three quarters of them seen once, and the ten largest clones take approximately 53%. Sequenced: memory CD8+ T cells sorted from blood. The receptors were sampled from a man aged 25 to 45 in good health. CDR3s include the opening cysteine and the closing phenylalanine or tryptophan. D genes are given only for firm matches. Size tells how often a clone was seen (once, few, many) or the class of an expanded clone, and some rows leave it out.

V gene	clone size	J gene	CDR3 length	D gene	CDR3 protein	CDR3 DNA
TRBV5-8	NA	TRBJ2-1	15	NA	CASSFEKSSYNEQFF	TGTGCCAGCAGCTTTGAGAAGAGCTCCTACAATGAGCAGTTCTTC
TRBV14	NA	TRBJ1-1	14	NA	CASSQASRGTEAFF	TGTGCCAGCAGCCAAGCTTCAAGGGGCACTGAAGCTTTCTTT
TRBV7-8	NA	TRBJ2-5	13	NA	CASHPDSQETQYF	TGTGCCAGCCATCCCGACTCACAAGAGACCCAGTACTTC
TRBV4-3	few	TRBJ2-3	20	TRBD2	CASSLLSRVAGGPLADTQYF	TGCGCCAGCAGCCTACTATCGAGGGTAGCGGGAGGACCGCTCGCAGATACGCAGTATTTT
TRBV28	medium-sized	TRBJ1-2	11	NA	CASGRDYGYTF	TGTGCCAGCGGAAGGGACTATGGCTACACCTTC
TRBV6-4	NA	TRBJ2-3	15	NA	CASSTGDSSTDTQYF	TGTGCCAGCAGTACGGGAGACTCTAGCACAGATACGCAGTATTTT
TRBV28	NA	TRBJ2-7	14	NA	CASSLGAPPYEQYF	TGTGCCAGCAGTTTAGGGGCTCCACCCTACGAGCAGTACTTC
TRBV7-2	NA	TRBJ1-5	15	NA	CASSKSSGADQPQHF	TGTGCCAGCAGCAAATCTTCGGGCGCGGATCAGCCCCAGCATTTT
TRBV28	NA	TRBJ1-5	15	NA	CASSPTEDSNQPQHF	TGTGCCAGCAGCCCGACGGAAGATAGCAATCAGCCCCAGCATTTT
TRBV6-1	NA	TRBJ2-1	13	NA	CASSVRAGYEQFF	TGTGCCAGCAGTGTCCGGGCGGGGTATGAGCAGTTCTTC
TRBV5-6	NA	TRBJ1-5	16	NA	CASSSSWGGTGSSQHF	TGTGCCAGCAGCTCGTCCTGGGGGGGAACGGGCAGTTCCCAGCATTTT
TRBV28	NA	TRBJ2-7	14	TRBD1	CASSPQGLLRVQYF	TGTGCCAGCAGTCCACAGGGGTTATTACGAGTGCAGTACTTC
TRBV6-5	NA	TRBJ2-5	11	NA	CASNYGLGQYF	TGTGCCAGCAACTACGGACTGGGACAGTACTTC
TRBV6-5	many	TRBJ2-2	16	TRBD2	CASSYSREGPDGELFF	TGTGCCAGCAGTTACTCGCGGGAGGGCCCTGACGGGGAGCTGTTTTTT
TRBV5-1	NA	TRBJ2-3	13	TRBD1	CASSEDRGDTQYF	TGCGCCAGCAGCGAGGACAGGGGAGATACGCAGTATTTT
TRBV9	NA	TRBJ1-2	15	NA	CASSVEGRGSYGYTF	TGTGCCAGCAGCGTAGAGGGCAGGGGCTCCTATGGCTACACCTTC
TRBV6-1	NA	TRBJ2-7	16	TRBD2	CASSELTSGLKYEQYF	TGTGCCAGCAGTGAGTTGACTAGCGGATTAAAATACGAGCAGTACTTC
TRBV5-8	NA	TRBJ2-2	13	NA	CASSLDIAGELFF	TGTGCCAGCAGCTTGGACATCGCCGGGGAGCTGTTTTTT
TRBV5-4	NA	TRBJ2-1	17	NA	CASSLGGRVGRYNEQFF	TGTGCCAGCAGCTTGGGGGGGCGAGTAGGTAGATACAATGAGCAGTTCTTC
TRBV27	NA	TRBJ2-1	13	NA	CASSFTGYNEQFF	TGTGCCAGCAGTTTTACGGGATACAATGAGCAGTTCTTC
TRBV2	NA	TRBJ2-5	14	NA	CASSEGGFGETQYF	TGTGCCAGCAGTGAAGGGGGGTTCGGGGAGACCCAGTACTTC
TRBV6-1	NA	TRBJ2-7	17	TRBD1	CASSEYGQGEGFYEQYF	TGTGCCAGCAGTGAGTACGGACAGGGGGAGGGGTTCTACGAGCAGTACTTC
TRBV27	NA	TRBJ2-1	14	TRBD2	CASSETSGRREQFF	TGTGCCAGCTCGGAGACTAGCGGGAGACGGGAGCAGTTCTTC
TRBV9	once	TRBJ2-7	13	NA	CASSPQGIYEQYF	TGTGCCAGCAGTCCCCAGGGGATTTACGAGCAGTACTTC
TRBV28	NA	TRBJ2-7	17	TRBD2	CASSLLVGGRSEYEQYF	TGTGCCAGCAGTTTATTGGTGGGCGGGAGGAGTGAGTACGAGCAGTACTTC
TRBV6-5	NA	TRBJ1-5	13	TRBD1	CASSYSRGLPQHF	TGTGCCAGCAGTTACAGCAGGGGGCTACCCCAGCATTTT
TRBV19	NA	TRBJ1-5	16	NA	CASSPRNRNYNQPQHF	TGTGCCAGTAGTCCCCGCAACAGAAACTACAATCAGCCCCAGCATTTT
TRBV7-2	NA	TRBJ1-5	13	NA	CASSRRAFQPQHF	TGTGCCAGCAGCCGACGTGCCTTCCAGCCCCAGCATTTT
TRBV10-2	NA	TRBJ2-7	11	NA	CASSGGGEQYF	TGCGCCAGCAGTGGGGGCGGCGAGCAGTACTTC
TRBV9	NA	TRBJ2-1	19	TRBD2	CASSVELGAGTSGRAGQFF	TGTGCCAGCAGCGTAGAGTTGGGTGCGGGGACTAGCGGGAGGGCCGGGCAGTTCTTC
TRBV25-1	once	TRBJ1-3	14	NA	CASSEEISGNTIYF	TGTGCCAGCAGTGAAGAAATCTCTGGAAACACCATATATTTT
TRBV5-4	NA	TRBJ1-1	14	NA	CASSSMQGNTEAFF	TGTGCCAGCAGCTCGATGCAGGGGAACACTGAAGCTTTCTTT
TRBV2	NA	TRBJ2-1	14	TRBD2	CASSEGGSQTEQFF	TGTGCCAGCAGTGAGGGAGGGAGCCAGACTGAGCAGTTCTTC
TRBV30	NA	TRBJ2-1	12	NA	CAWAGSGNEQFF	TGTGCCTGGGCCGGGAGCGGGAATGAGCAGTTCTTC
TRBV7-9	many	TRBJ2-3	16	TRBD2	CASRPGLAGVVDTQYF	TGTGCCAGCAGACCAGGACTAGCGGGAGTCGTGGATACGCAGTATTTT
TRBV27	NA	TRBJ2-7	14	NA	CASGELADSYEQYF	TGTGCCAGCGGGGAATTAGCGGACTCCTACGAGCAGTACTTC
TRBV29-1	NA	TRBJ1-4	13	TRBD1	CSVRTGEYEKLFF	TGCAGCGTACGGACAGGGGAGTATGAAAAACTGTTTTTT
TRBV5-6	once	TRBJ2-5	16	TRBD2	CASSLVLLAGGETQYF	TGTGCCAGCAGCTTAGTGCTGCTAGCGGGAGGAGAGACCCAGTACTTC
TRBV7-9	NA	TRBJ1-4	11	NA	CASSFGGKLFF	TGTGCCAGCAGCTTCGGGGGGAAACTGTTTTTT
TRBV6-6	few	TRBJ1-1	11	NA	CALWVGTEAFF	TGTGCCCTCTGGGTCGGCACTGAAGCTTTCTTT
TRBV7-1	NA	TRBJ2-1	17	NA	CASSLGFSGPLHNEQFF	TGTGCCAGCAGCTTAGGTTTCAGCGGACCCCTCCACAATGAGCAGTTCTTC
TRBV7-6	few	TRBJ1-1	13	NA	CASSLLIGGEAFF	TGTGCCAGCAGCTTATTAATTGGGGGTGAAGCTTTCTTT
TRBV6-5	few	TRBJ1-2	12	NA	CASIRPGDGYTF	TGTGCCAGCATCCGACCTGGGGATGGCTACACCTTC
TRBV19	NA	TRBJ2-5	11	NA	CASSSQETQYF	TGTGCCAGTAGTTCCCAGGAGACCCAGTACTTC
TRBV6-6	NA	TRBJ2-1	14	NA	CASIGSRTYNEQFF	TGTGCCAGCATCGGGAGCCGGACCTACAATGAGCAGTTCTTC
TRBV19	NA	TRBJ2-5	14	TRBD2	CASSIELAEETQYF	TGTGCCAGTAGTATCGAGCTAGCGGAAGAGACCCAGTACTTC
TRBV30	NA	TRBJ2-7	18	TRBD1	CPWRGQGALGGSLCEQYF	TGTCCCTGGCGGGGACAGGGGGCATTGGGGGGTTCTCTTTGCGAGCAGTACTTC
TRBV11-2	NA	TRBJ2-5	13	NA	CASSLGWPETQYF	TGTGCCAGCAGCTTAGGCTGGCCAGAGACCCAGTACTTC
TRBV4-1	NA	TRBJ2-2	16	TRBD2	CASSQRLAGNTGELFF	TGCGCCAGCAGCCAAAGGCTAGCGGGGAACACCGGGGAGCTGTTTTTT
TRBV6-1	few	TRBJ2-7	14	TRBD1	CASSVGQGAYEQYF	TGTGCCAGCAGTGTGGGACAGGGGGCCTACGAGCAGTACTTC